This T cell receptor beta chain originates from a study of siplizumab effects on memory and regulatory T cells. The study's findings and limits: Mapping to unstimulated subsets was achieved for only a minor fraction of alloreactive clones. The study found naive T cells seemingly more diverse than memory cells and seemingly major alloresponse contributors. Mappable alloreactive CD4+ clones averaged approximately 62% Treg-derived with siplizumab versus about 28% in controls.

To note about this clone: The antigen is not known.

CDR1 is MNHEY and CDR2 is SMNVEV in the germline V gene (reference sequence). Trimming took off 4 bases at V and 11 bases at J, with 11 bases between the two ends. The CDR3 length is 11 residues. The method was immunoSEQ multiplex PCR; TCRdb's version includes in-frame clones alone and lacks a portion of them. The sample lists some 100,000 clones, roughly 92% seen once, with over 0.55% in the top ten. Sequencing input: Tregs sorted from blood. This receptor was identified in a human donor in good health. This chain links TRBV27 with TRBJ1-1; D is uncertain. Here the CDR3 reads CASSSLGLAFF. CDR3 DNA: TGTGCCAGCAGTTCTTTGGGGTTGGCTTTCTTT.